Included here is one T cell receptor (beta chain) sequence, with context. Trimming cost V 4 bases and J 11 bases; bases outside gene matches: 6. CDR1 is SGHDN, CDR2 FVKESK, per germline. The CDR3 contains 13 residues. The assay was immunoSEQ multiplex PCR, and TCRdb's table has in-frame clones only and misses some. The data contain 12,000 to 15,000 clones, about 72% of them seen just once; the ten biggest clones take up around 30%. The data derive from a study of T cells after somatic rescue of genetic block. What was sequenced was peripheral blood mononuclear cells (PBMCs). The receptor comes from a man aged 18 to 29. V is TRBV14 and J is TRBJ1-4; 8 positions match TRBD1. The DNA for the CDR3 is TGTGCCAGCAGCCTTTATGGACAGGGCAAACTGTTTTTT. It specifies CASSLYGQGKLFF.